The 30 T cell receptor beta chains given below trace back to one sample, sequenced in a study of T cell repertoires in cytomegalovirus infection. Each CDR3 protein gets one entry after TCRdb re-called the reads with MiXCR. The sample consists of around 130,000 distinct CDR3 sequences, roughly a quarter of them appearing once. Antigen specificity for these receptors is unknown. Sequencing used PBMCs, sequenced either directly or after in vitro stimulation (not recorded which). Every receptor here comes from a human donor in good health (CMV status not recorded). Some clones in this sample may be carry-over from other donors' samples.

The chain joins TRBV7-2 to TRBJ1-6; 7 bases map to TRBD1. This CDR3 is 17 amino acids long. Germline V gene lookup returns CDR1 SGHTA and CDR2 FQGNSA. Trimming removed 1 base from V and 0 bases from J; junction bases left unmatched: 3. The CDR3 sequence is CASSLGQGSSYNSPLHF. CDR3 nucleotides: TGTGCCAGCAGCTTAGGACAGGGCAGCTCCTATAATTCACCCCTCCACTTT.

The chain joins TRBV7-8 to TRBJ2-4; 9 nucleotides line up with TRBD2. The germline gives CDR1 SGHVS, CDR2 FQNEAQ. The length of the CDR3 is 14 residues. Losses at the gene ends were 1 base for V and 8 bases for J; bases not matched to a gene: 3. CDR3 DNA: TGTGCCAGCAGCTTAGAGGGACTAGCATACATTCAGTACTTC. Amino acids: CASSLEGLAYIQYF.

This chain uses TRBV4-3 with TRBJ2-6; D may be TRBD1 (6 bases). The germline V gene has CDR1 LGHNA and CDR2 YSLEER. Deletions cut 9 bases from V and 4 bases from J, with 25 bases between. The CDR3 totals 18 residues. The DNA for the CDR3 is TGCGCCAGTTCTGCCCGGAGCGAGGGGGAGACAGGGGCCAACGTCCTGACTTTC. Protein sequence: CASSARSEGETGANVLTF.

The chain has TRBV20-1 and TRBJ2-1, with 7 bases matching TRBD1. V was pared by 6 bases and J by 8 bases, with 13 bases of the junction left unmatched. Germline values: CDR1 DFQATT, CDR2 SNEGSKA (reference sequence). The CDR3 covers 14 residues. The CDR3 DNA sequence: TGCAGTGCAAGGACAGGCAGACGGTCGGATGAGCAGTTCTTC. Its protein product is CSARTGRRSDEQFF.

This clonotype was counted between two and nine times. This sequence joins TRBV7-9 and TRBJ2-5; D not certain. The germline V gene has CDR1 SEHNR and CDR2 FQNEAQ (reference sequence). The CDR3 runs to 12 residues. Trimming took off 5 bases at V and 6 bases at J, with 10 bases between the two ends. The CDR3 here is CASSHGWKTQYF. The DNA of the CDR3 is TGTGCCAGCAGCCACGGGTGGAAGACCCAGTACTTC. Full variable domain (missing parts from reference TRBV7-9 and TRBJ2-5): DTGVSQNPRHKITKRGQNVTFRCDPISEHNRLYWYRQTLGQGPEFLTYFQNEAQLEKSRLLSDRFSAERPKGSFSTLEIQRTEQGDSAMYLCASSHGWKTQYFGPGTRLLVL.

This clonotype appeared a few times. This chain joins TRBV28 and TRBJ2-7; 7 nucleotides match TRBD1. CDR1 and CDR2 from the germline V gene are MDHEN and SYDVKM. The V and J ends lost 1 base and 4 bases, in that order; junction bases with no gene match: 7. This CDR3 comprises 15 residues. In nucleotides, the CDR3 is TGTGCCAGCAGTTTATTTAAGGGGGCGAAGTACGAGCAGTACTTC. Residues: CASSLFKGAKYEQYF.

This clonotype was counted ten times or more. The rearrangement links TRBV7-2 to TRBJ2-1, with 7 bases that match TRBD2. The V gene's germline CDR1 is SGHTA and CDR2 FQGNSA. V gave up 5 bases and J gave up 6 bases; unmatched junction bases: 7. The CDR3 loop spans 14 amino acids. The CDR3 bases are TGTGCCAGCAGCCATTGGGGGGGGAGCAATGAGCAGTTCTTC. Protein product: CASSHWGGSNEQFF.

DNA of the CDR3: TGTGCCAGCAGCCTCCCGGTGGGGGGAGACACCGGGGAGCTGTTTTTT. Protein: CASSLPVGGDTGELFF. The rearrangement joins TRBV3-1 to TRBJ2-2; a possible D gene is TRBD2 (6 bases). The CDR3 loop spans 16 amino acids. The V gene lost 4 bases and the J gene lost 3 bases, with 15 bases spanning the gap. Germline assignment: CDR1 LGHDT and CDR2 YNNKEL (reference sequence).

The chain is built from TRBV28 and TRBJ1-5, with D maybe TRBD1 (5 bases). Germline V gene lookup returns CDR1 MDHEN and CDR2 SYDVKM. Trimming cost V 3 bases and J 1 base, with 22 bases left between them. The CDR3 is made up of 19 amino acids. CDR3 loop: CASSFRRIRGNWSNQPQHF. CDR3 bases: TGTGCCAGCAGTTTCAGGCGAATCCGGGGCAATTGGAGCAATCAGCCCCAGCATTTT.

The chain uses TRBV7-9 and TRBJ1-2, with a tentative D call TRBD1 (5 bases). The germline V and J ends were trimmed by 5 bases and 11 bases, with 18 bases remaining between them. Germline V CDR1 and CDR2: SEHNR, FQNEAQ (reference sequence). The CDR3 loop spans 13 amino acids. CDR3: CASSAGTAPGYTF. The CDR3 coding sequence is TGTGCCAGCAGCGCCGGGACGGCGCCGGGGTACACCTTC.

This clonotype was recorded at least ten times. The rearrangement uses TRBV7-8 and TRBJ2-1; TRBD2 might be the D (6 bases). CDR1 and CDR2 (germline): SGHVS, FQNEAQ. This CDR3 has 14 amino acids. V lost 6 bases to trimming and J lost 2 bases, with 11 bases between them. DNA of the CDR3: TGTGCCAGCAGACGCGGGGCCCCCTACAATGAGCAGTTCTTC. Residues: CASRRGAPYNEQFF.

This clonotype showed up just a few times. CDR3 coding DNA: TGTGCCAGCGGCGCTAGCGGGATTGGGATTCGTAGAGAGACCCAGTACTTC. Translating gives CASGASGIGIRRETQYF. The rearrangement uses TRBV28 and TRBJ2-5, with 9 bases identical to TRBD2. V lost 8 bases, J lost 4 bases, and 17 bases stayed unmatched. The CDR3 loop spans 17 amino acids. Germline CDR1 is MDHEN and CDR2 is SYDVKM.

This clonotype was detected many times. This chain links TRBV12-3 or TRBV12-4 with TRBJ2-2, with TRBD2 identical over 12 bases. The CDR3 is 14 amino acids. The V gene end was trimmed by 6 bases and the J gene end by 6 bases; junction bases not matched to a gene: 2. The CDR3 here is CASSLAGGSGELFF. The CDR3 DNA reads TGTGCCAGCAGCCTAGCGGGAGGGTCCGGGGAGCTGTTTTTT.

This chain connects TRBV12-3 or TRBV12-4 to TRBJ2-1; D gene unclear. The CDR3 covers 11 residues. The V end lost 1 base, the J end lost 11 bases, and 6 bases lay between the germline ends. Here the CDR3 reads CASSLGQKQFF. The CDR3, as DNA: TGTGCCAGCAGTTTAGGGCAAAAGCAGTTCTTC.

The table lists this clonotype with a few counts. The CDR3 spells CASTESSGANVLTF. The CDR3 bases are TGTGCCAGCACAGAGAGCTCTGGGGCCAACGTCCTGACTTTC. The J gene is TRBJ2-6, the V gene TRBV12-3 or TRBV12-4; D is unresolved. This CDR3 contains 14 residues. Trimming took 7 bases from V and 0 from J, leaving 7 bases between them.

About this clonotype: A junction boundary mismatches the germline segment, possibly from a read error. The V gene is TRBV7-2, the J gene TRBJ2-7; 8 bases match TRBD2. This CDR3 comprises 14 residues. Germline CDR1 SGHTA, CDR2 FQGNSA. Here the CDR3 DNA reads TGTGGCAGCAGCCCACGGGCGGGGGGTTACGAGCAGTACTTC. Its protein product is CGSSPRAGGYEQYF. The full variable domain, in which reference TRBV7-2 and TRBJ2-7 provide the parts outside the CDR3, is GAGVSQSPSNKVTEKGKDVELRCDPISGHTALYWYRQSLGQGLEFLIYFQGNSAPDKSGLPSDRFSAERTGGSVSTLTIQRTQQEDSAVYLCGSSPRAGGYEQYFGPGTRLTVT.

The chain carries TRBV5-1 and TRBJ2-2; tentative D call: TRBD1 (6 bases). From germline, CDR1 is SGHRS and CDR2 YFSETQ. This CDR3 is 17 amino acids long. Deletions cut 0 bases from V and 1 base from J, with 13 bases between. The DNA of the CDR3 is TGCGCCAGCAGCTTGGTACAGGGCATCGGGAACACCGGGGAGCTGTTTTTT. This codes for CASSLVQGIGNTGELFF.

This clonotype came up a few times. The V call is TRBV12-3 or TRBV12-4, the J call TRBJ1-5; D gene uncertain. This CDR3 spans 15 amino acids. V shed 2 bases and J shed 2 bases, with 10 bases lying between them. The CDR3 is CASSLSGLGNQPQHF. In nucleotides, the CDR3 is TGTGCCAGCAGTTTATCGGGGTTAGGCAATCAGCCCCAGCATTTT.

In this sample, this clonotype turned up a few times. V usage is TRBV7-9 and J usage is TRBJ2-7; 13 bases map to TRBD2. V gave up 4 bases and J gave up 0 bases; unmatched junction bases: 6. CDR3 length equals 17 residues. Germline V CDR1 and CDR2: SEHNR, FQNEAQ (reference sequence). The CDR3, as DNA: TGTGCCAGCAGCTCCGGGACTAGCGGGGCCCGCTCCTACGAGCAGTACTTC. The encoded protein is CASSSGTSGARSYEQYF. Combining the CDR3 with reference TRBV7-9 and TRBJ2-7 gives the whole variable domain DTGVSQNPRHKITKRGQNVTFRCDPISEHNRLYWYRQTLGQGPEFLTYFQNEAQLEKSRLLSDRFSAERPKGSFSTLEIQRTEQGDSAMYLCASSSGTSGARSYEQYFGPGTRLTVT.

At least ten counts were recorded for this clonotype. The rearrangement uses TRBV20-1 and TRBJ2-1; D may be TRBD2 (5 bases). CDR3 size: 12 residues. Trimming took 6 bases from V and 7 from J, leaving 13 bases between them. Germline V CDR1 and CDR2: DFQATT, SNEGSKA (reference sequence). The CDR3 here is CSAPRGPNEQFF. The DNA of the CDR3 is TGCAGTGCCCCCCGAGGGCCTAATGAGCAGTTCTTC.

This clonotype was found many times. This chain connects TRBV7-3 to TRBJ2-5; D is undetermined. The CDR3 has 15 residues. The germline gives CDR1 SGHTA, CDR2 FQGTGA. Between the trimmed V and J ends, which lost 1 base and 4 bases, there was a span of 13 bases. CDR3: CASSLMGSLGETQYF. The CDR3 bases are TGTGCCAGCAGCTTAATGGGTTCCCTCGGAGAGACCCAGTACTTC.

By its share, this clonotype is large. This rearrangement joins TRBV20-1 to TRBJ2-5; D gene uncertain. This CDR3 has 12 residues. CDR1 and CDR2 from the germline V gene are DFQATT and SNEGSKA (reference sequence). V gave up 5 bases and J gave up 5 bases, with 12 bases separating them. The CDR3 is CSARGSSETQYF. The CDR3 nucleotides read TGCAGTGCTCGCGGATCCAGTGAGACCCAGTACTTC.

The V call is TRBV9, the J call TRBJ1-1; 8 positions agree with TRBD1. Per germline, CDR1 SGDLS and CDR2 YYNGEE. This CDR3 contains 14 residues. V shed 3 bases and J 3 bases; nucleotides not matched to a gene: 4. The CDR3 here is CASSGQGSDTEAFF. In DNA form, the CDR3 reads TGTGCCAGCAGCGGACAGGGGTCGGACACTGAAGCTTTCTTT.

This clonotype was counted between two and nine times. The genes are TRBV7-2 and TRBJ2-1; D ambiguous. The CDR3 consists of 12 residues. Trimming left V 1 base short and J 10 bases short, with 8 bases between. Germline-derived CDR1 and CDR2 are SGHTA and FQGNSA. The CDR3 sequence is CASSLGVGEQFF. The CDR3 DNA sequence: TGTGCCAGCAGCTTAGGGGTAGGCGAGCAGTTCTTC.

This clonotype was found a few times. The chain joins TRBV5-1 to TRBJ2-7, with D maybe TRBD2 (5 bases). Germline V lookup: CDR1 SGHRS, CDR2 YFSETQ. CDR3 length: 15 residues. The ends were cut back, 5 bases at V and 3 bases at J, with 18 bases in the middle. The DNA of the CDR3 is TGCGCCAGCAGTCCAAAAATAGGACTCGACTACGAGCAGTACTTC. Translated, it gives CASSPKIGLDYEQYF.

The chain joins TRBV25-1 to TRBJ1-1; perhaps TRBD1 as D (5 bases). Germline loops: CDR1 MGHDK, CDR2 SYGVNS. V was trimmed by 7 bases and J by 2 bases, leaving 17 bases between them. CDR3 size: 15 residues. Written as DNA, the CDR3 is TGTGCCAGCACCCCACTAGGGGTGGGAAACACTGAAGCTTTCTTT. It yields the protein CASTPLGVGNTEAFF.

This clonotype occurred many times. One junction end disagrees with the germline gene, perhaps due to a read error. V gene TRBV7-2 combines with J gene TRBJ1-6; D remains unclear. The CDR3 runs to 13 residues. Germline V gene lookup returns CDR1 SGHTA and CDR2 FQGNSA. The CDR3 DNA reads TGTGCCAGCAGATTGGACGGGGTTTCAGCCCTCCACTTT. Encoded protein: CASRLDGVSALHF. Full variable domain (remainder filled in from reference TRBV7-2 and TRBJ1-6): GAGVSQSPSNKVTEKGKDVELRCDPISGHTALYWYRQSLGQGLEFLIYFQGNSAPDKSGLPSDRFSAERTGGSVSTLTIQRTQQEDSAVYLCASRLDGVSALHFGNGTRLTVT.

This chain uses TRBV6-2 or TRBV6-3 with TRBJ2-1; D is possibly TRBD2 (6 bases). The V gene lost 8 bases and the J gene lost 4 bases, with 15 bases spanning the gap. CDR3 size: 14 residues. Germline CDR1 is MNHEY and CDR2 is SVGEGT. In nucleotides, the CDR3 is TGTGCCAGCTCGAACGGGAGTCCGTACAATGAGCAGTTCTTC. Translated: CASSNGSPYNEQFF.

This chain uses TRBV6-5 with TRBJ2-7; TRBD2 agrees at 10 bases. The germline V gene has CDR1 MNHEY and CDR2 SVGAGI. V shed 6 bases, J shed 3 bases, and the junction held 5 bases outside the gene matches. The length of the CDR3 is 14 residues. The CDR3 DNA follows: TGTGCCAGCAGGAGGACTAGCGGAAACTACGAGCAGTACTTC. Its translation is CASRRTSGNYEQYF.

This clonotype was recorded many times. This chain uses TRBV7-8 with TRBJ2-5; 14 bases match TRBD2. The CDR3 contains 16 residues. The V and J ends lost 4 bases and 4 bases, in that order; junction bases with no gene match: 5. Germline V gives CDR1 SGHVS, CDR2 FQNEAQ. This chain's CDR3 is CASSSRTSGRLETQYF. Written as DNA, the CDR3 is TGTGCCAGCAGCTCCCGGACTAGCGGGAGGTTAGAGACCCAGTACTTC.